Listed below are T cell receptor beta chains from one sample, sequenced in a study of post-analysis software for immune sequencing data. TCRdb reprocessed the PCR reads via MiXCR and lists one record per CDR3 protein. The table lists about 400,000 distinct CDR3 sequences, roughly 38% of them singletons. The specimen was blood. These receptors came from a girl between 5 and 17 years old with multiple sclerosis. Both conserved end residues are part of each CDR3. D genes are given only for firm matches. Clone size is given for some rows only: seen once, a few or many times, or a class if the clone is expanded.

abundance,v_gene,j_gene,d_gene,CDR3aa,CDR3nt
NA,TRBV27,TRBJ2-2,NA,CASSRNLYTGELFF,TGTGCCAGCAGCCGCAACTTATACACCGGGGAGCTGTTTTTT
NA,TRBV12-3/TRBV12-4,TRBJ2-7,NA,CASSNSISLYEQYF,TGTGCCAGCAGTAATTCAATTTCCCTCTACGAGCAGTACTTC
NA,TRBV4-3,TRBJ1-2,NA,CASSQEGGLYGYTF,TGCGCCAGCAGCCAAGAAGGAGGGCTTTATGGCTACACCTTC
few,TRBV4-2,TRBJ2-1,NA,CASSQAGTVSYNEQFF,TGTGCCAGCAGCCAAGCGGGAACCGTCTCCTACAATGAGCAGTTCTTC
NA,TRBV4-1,TRBJ1-4,NA,CASSPSGPGSEEKLFF,TGCGCCAGCAGCCCGTCGGGTCCGGGCTCTGAAGAAAAACTGTTTTTT
few,TRBV7-9,TRBJ2-7,NA,CASSFPRGEQYF,TGTGCCAGCAGCTTCCCCAGGGGAGAGCAGTACTTC
NA,TRBV28,TRBJ1-5,NA,CASRGAPRNQPQHF,TGTGCCAGCAGAGGTGCCCCGAGAAATCAGCCCCAGCATTTT
NA,TRBV5-6,TRBJ2-6,NA,CASSFYGISGANVLTF,TGTGCCAGCAGCTTTTATGGGATCTCTGGGGCCAACGTCCTGACTTTC
NA,TRBV10-3,TRBJ2-3,TRBD2,CAVGLATDTQYF,TGTGCCGTTGGACTAGCCACAGATACGCAGTATTTT
NA,TRBV10-3,TRBJ1-6,NA,CAISGRDQDSPLHF,TGTGCCATCAGTGGGAGGGACCAGGATTCACCCCTCCACTTT
few,TRBV10-3,TRBJ2-7,NA,CATSDDRLMRTGYEQYF,TGTGCCACCTCCGATGACAGGCTTATGAGGACCGGCTACGAGCAGTACTTC
NA,TRBV9,TRBJ2-3,TRBD2,CASSVDGGALDTQYF,TGTGCCAGCAGCGTCGACGGGGGGGCCCTAGATACGCAGTATTTT
NA,TRBV5-1,TRBJ2-3,NA,CASSPLTPGDTQYF,TGCGCCAGCAGCCCCCTTACCCCTGGAGATACGCAGTATTTT
few,TRBV20-1,TRBJ2-5,NA,CSARVQGPQETQYF,TGCAGTGCTAGAGTACAGGGACCACAAGAGACCCAGTACTTC
few,TRBV9,TRBJ2-6,NA,CASSLNQGHSGANVLTF,TGTGCCAGCAGCCTGAATCAGGGCCACTCTGGGGCCAACGTCCTGACTTTC
NA,TRBV7-2,TRBJ1-3,NA,CASSLSFMNSGNTIYF,TGTGCCAGCAGCTTAAGCTTCATGAACTCTGGAAACACCATATATTTT
NA,TRBV5-6,TRBJ1-1,TRBD1,CASSLPGQGARTEAFF,TGTGCCAGCAGCCTACCGGGACAGGGGGCGCGAACTGAAGCTTTCTTT
NA,TRBV20-1,TRBJ2-7,TRBD1,CSARGDRGRYEQYF,TGCAGTGCTAGGGGGGACAGGGGTCGGTACGAGCAGTACTTC
NA,TRBV11-2,TRBJ1-1,NA,CASSLEGSNTEAFF,TGTGCCAGCAGCTTAGAGGGGTCGAACACTGAAGCTTTCTTT
NA,TRBV7-6,TRBJ1-5,NA,CASSSRDGNQPQHF,TGTGCCAGCAGCTCAAGGGACGGGAATCAGCCCCAGCATTTT
many,TRBV7-8,TRBJ2-1,NA,CASSRQQNNEQFF,TGTGCCAGCAGCCGACAGCAGAACAATGAGCAGTTCTTC
NA,TRBV28,TRBJ2-3,NA,CASSPRAKGDTQYF,TGTGCCAGCAGTCCAAGGGCTAAGGGGGATACGCAGTATTTT
NA,TRBV5-1,TRBJ1-1,NA,CTSSSAPDRATEAFF,TGCACCAGCAGCTCTGCCCCGGATCGTGCCACTGAAGCTTTCTTT
many,TRBV29-1,TRBJ2-5,TRBD1,CSVPGTGGETQYF,TGCAGCGTCCCAGGGACAGGAGGGGAGACCCAGTACTTC
once,TRBV18,TRBJ1-1,NA,CASSQVRNTEAFF,TGTGCCAGCTCACAGGTTAGGAACACTGAAGCTTTCTTT
few,TRBV14,TRBJ2-7,NA,CASSQRRAGASSYEQYF,TGTGCCAGCAGCCAAAGAAGGGCAGGAGCGAGCTCCTACGAGCAGTACTTC